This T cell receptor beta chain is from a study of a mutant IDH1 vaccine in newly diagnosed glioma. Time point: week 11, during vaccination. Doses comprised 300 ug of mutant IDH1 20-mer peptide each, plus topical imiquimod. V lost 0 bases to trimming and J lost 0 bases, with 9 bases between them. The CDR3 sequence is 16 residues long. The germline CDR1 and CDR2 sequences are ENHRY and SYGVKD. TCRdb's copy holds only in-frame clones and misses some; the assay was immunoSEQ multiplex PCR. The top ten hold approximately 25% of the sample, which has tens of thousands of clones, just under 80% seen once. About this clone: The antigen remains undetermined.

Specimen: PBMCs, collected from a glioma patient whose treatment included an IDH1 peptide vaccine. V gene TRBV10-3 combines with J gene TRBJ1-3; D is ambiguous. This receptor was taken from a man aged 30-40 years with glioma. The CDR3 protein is CAISESIETSGNTIYF. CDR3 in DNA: TGTGCCATCAGTGAGTCGATTGAGACCTCTGGAAACACCATATATTTT.